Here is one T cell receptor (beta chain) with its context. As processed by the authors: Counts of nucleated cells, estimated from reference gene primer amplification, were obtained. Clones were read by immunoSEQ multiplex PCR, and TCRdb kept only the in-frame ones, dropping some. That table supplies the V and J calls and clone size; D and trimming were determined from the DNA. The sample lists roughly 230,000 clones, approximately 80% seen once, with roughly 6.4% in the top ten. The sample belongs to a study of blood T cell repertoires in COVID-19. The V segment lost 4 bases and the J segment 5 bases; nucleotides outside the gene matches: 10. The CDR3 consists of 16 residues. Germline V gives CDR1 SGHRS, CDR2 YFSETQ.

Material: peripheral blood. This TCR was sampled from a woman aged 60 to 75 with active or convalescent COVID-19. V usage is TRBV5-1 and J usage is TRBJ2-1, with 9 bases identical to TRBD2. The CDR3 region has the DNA TGCGCCAGCAGCCAGGCTAGCGGGATTCCCCACAATGAGCAGTTCTTC. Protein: CASSQASGIPHNEQFF.